This entry features one T cell receptor (beta chain) sequence. This sample is drawn from a study of cytomegalovirus exposure and HLA in healthy donors. Looked up from germline, CDR1 is SGDLS and CDR2 is YYNGEE. The V segment lost 4 bases and the J segment 3 bases; nucleotides outside the gene matches: 5. This CDR3 spans 14 amino acids. For the donor in question, CMV serostatus went unrecorded. The PCR ran on 60 Vbeta and 13 Jbeta primers. Generated by immunoSEQ multiplex PCR, the TCRdb table keeps only in-frame clones and is missing some. This table holds more than 200,000 clones, roughly 84% found once.

This receptor was obtained from a human donor in good health. Sample: PBMCs. V gene TRBV9 combines with J gene TRBJ2-7; 9 positions agree with TRBD1. DNA for the CDR3: TGTGCCAGCAGCCAGGGACAGGGAAACTACGAGCAGTACTTC. Residues: CASSQGQGNYEQYF. The whole variable domain, remainder taken from reference TRBV9 and TRBJ2-7, is DSGVTQTPKHLITATGQRVTLRCSPRSGDLSVYWYQQSLDQGLQFLIQYYNGEERAKGNILERFSAQQFPDLHSELNLSSLELGDSALYFCASSQGQGNYEQYFGPGTRLTVT.